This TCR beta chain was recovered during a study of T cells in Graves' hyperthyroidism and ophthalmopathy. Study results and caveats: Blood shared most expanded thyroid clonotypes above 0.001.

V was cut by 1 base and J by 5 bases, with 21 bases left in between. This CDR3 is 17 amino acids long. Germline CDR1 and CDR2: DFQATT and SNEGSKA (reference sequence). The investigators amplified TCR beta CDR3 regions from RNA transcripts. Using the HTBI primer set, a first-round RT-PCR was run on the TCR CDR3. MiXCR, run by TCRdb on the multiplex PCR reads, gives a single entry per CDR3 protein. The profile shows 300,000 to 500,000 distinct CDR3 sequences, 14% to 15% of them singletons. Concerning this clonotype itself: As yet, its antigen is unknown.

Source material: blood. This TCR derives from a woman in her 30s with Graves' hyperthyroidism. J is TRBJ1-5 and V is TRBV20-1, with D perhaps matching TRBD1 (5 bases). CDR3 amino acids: CSARVPLFAGLHQPQHF. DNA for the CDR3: TGCAGTGCTAGAGTCCCCCTTTTCGCAGGGTTGCATCAGCCCCAGCATTTT.